This is a list of T cell receptor beta chains from one sample in a study of T-cell reconstitution after alpha-beta-depleted transplantation in children. Using its own MiXCR run on the PCR reads, TCRdb lists one record per CDR3 protein. The table lists approximately 290,000 distinct CDR3 sequences, under 14% of them singletons, with about 25% in the top ten. This material consisted of peripheral blood, taken 180 days after TCRalphabeta/CD19-depleted stem cell transplant. The receptors originated from a male patient between 2 and 10 years old who had a stem cell transplant for chronic granulomatous disease, so the T cells may come from the graft donor. Both conserved end residues are part of each CDR3. A D gene is named only where the DNA matches it firmly. The size of a clone is reported for some rows only, either as once, few or many, or as a class for expanded clones.

D	J	V	size	DNA	CDR3
TRBD2	TRBJ2-1	TRBV11-2	many	TGTGCCAGCAGCTTAGATCGGGGAGGGGATGAGCAGTTCTTC	CASSLDRGGDEQFF
NA	TRBJ2-6	TRBV11-1	NA	TGTGCCAGCAACTTTCGTCGGGGATACAGGGACTTTTCTGGCGCCAACGTCCTGACTTTC	CASNFRRGYRDFSGANVLTF
NA	TRBJ2-2	TRBV5-1	many	TGCGCCAGCAGCCAGACTAGTATCGGGGAGCTGTTTTTT	CASSQTSIGELFF
NA	TRBJ2-1	TRBV3-1	many	TGTGCCAGCAGCCAGGACACTAGCTCCCCCTACAATGAGCAGTTCTTC	CASSQDTSSPYNEQFF
NA	TRBJ1-3	TRBV12-3/TRBV12-4	many	TGTGCCAGCGCTTGGCGCTCTGGAAACACCATATATTTT	CASAWRSGNTIYF
TRBD2	TRBJ2-5	TRBV10-3	many	TGTGCCATCAGTGTCACCCTGGTTCGGCTAGCGGGAGGAGAGACCCAGTACTTC	CAISVTLVRLAGGETQYF
NA	TRBJ2-3	TRBV3-1	NA	TGTGCCAGCAGCCAAGAAGGTCTAGTGGGGTCCACAGATACGCAGTATTTT	CASSQEGLVGSTDTQYF
NA	TRBJ2-1	TRBV4-2	once	TGTGCCAGGGGCCCCGGGTGGGCGGGTGAGCAGTTCTTC	CARGPGWAGEQFF
TRBD2	TRBJ2-7	TRBV29-1	many	TGCAGCGTTGGTATTAGCGGGAGCAGGAGGCAGAGGGAGCAGTACTTC	CSVGISGSRRQREQYF
TRBD1	TRBJ2-1	TRBV29-1	many	TGCAGCGTTGGTTGGGACAGGGCCCCCAATGAGCAGTTCTTC	CSVGWDRAPNEQFF
TRBD2	TRBJ2-7	TRBV7-2	many	TGTGCCAGCAGATCTGAGACTAGCGGGAGTGGTGAGCAGTACTTC	CASRSETSGSGEQYF
NA	TRBJ2-2	TRBV29-1	many	TGCAGCGTTGTCCTAGCGAGCACCGGGGAGCTGTTTTTT	CSVVLASTGELFF
TRBD2	TRBJ2-7	TRBV4-1	many	TGCGCCAGCAGCCAAGGTGAGGGAGGGAGGTCCTACGAGCAGTACTTC	CASSQGEGGRSYEQYF
TRBD2	TRBJ2-1	TRBV6-2/TRBV6-3	many	TGTGCCAGCAGTTACAGCGGGGGCTTTATGTATGAGCAGTTCTTC	CASSYSGGFMYEQFF
TRBD2	TRBJ2-3	TRBV27	NA	TGTGCCAGCACCCCCCTTGCGGGAGACACAGATACGCAGTATTTT	CASTPLAGDTDTQYF
TRBD1	TRBJ1-5	TRBV20-1	many	TGCAGTGCCGAAACGGGACAGGCCAATCAGCCCCAGCATTTT	CSAETGQANQPQHF
NA	TRBJ2-1	TRBV6-2/TRBV6-3	many	TGTGCCAGCAGCTACACGGTGCATGAGCAGTTCTTC	CASSYTVHEQFF
NA	TRBJ1-3	TRBV30	many	TGTGCCTGGAGCCGGGACGGAAACTCTGGAAACACCATATATTTT	CAWSRDGNSGNTIYF
TRBD1	TRBJ2-7	TRBV20-1	many	TGCAGTGCCATCCCACCGGGACAGGGTACTTACGAGCAGTACTTC	CSAIPPGQGTYEQYF
TRBD1	TRBJ1-6	TRBV9	many	TGTGCCAGCAGCGGGGGACAGGGCTATTCACCCCTCCACTTT	CASSGGQGYSPLHF
NA	TRBJ2-7	TRBV20-1	many	TGCAGTGCATTGACAGGCCTACCCTACGAGCAGTACTTC	CSALTGLPYEQYF
TRBD1	TRBJ2-3	TRBV12-3/TRBV12-4	NA	TGTGCCAGCGGGAATTACAGGGGTCGCACAGATACGCAGTATTTT	CASGNYRGRTDTQYF
NA	TRBJ2-5	TRBV4-1	many	TGCGCCAGCAGCCAAGAGCGGCAGATACAACAAGAGACCCAGTACTTC	CASSQERQIQQETQYF
NA	TRBJ2-3	TRBV20-1	many	TGCAGTGCTAGAGATCGGGCACGAGATACGCAGTATTTT	CSARDRARDTQYF
TRBD2	TRBJ2-1	TRBV29-1	many	TGCAGCGTTATTCCGGGACTAGCGTACAATGAGCAGTTCTTC	CSVIPGLAYNEQFF
NA	TRBJ2-7	TRBV30	many	TGTGCCTGGAACTACAGGTCCTACGAGCAGTACTTC	CAWNYRSYEQYF
NA	TRBJ2-1	TRBV5-1	many	TGCGCCAGCAGCTCAAATCTGAACAATGAGCAGTTCTTC	CASSSNLNNEQFF
TRBD2	TRBJ2-1	TRBV20-1	many	TGCAGTGCTAGAGATCTCCCGGCTAGCGGGGTGGGCAATGAGCAGTTCTTC	CSARDLPASGVGNEQFF